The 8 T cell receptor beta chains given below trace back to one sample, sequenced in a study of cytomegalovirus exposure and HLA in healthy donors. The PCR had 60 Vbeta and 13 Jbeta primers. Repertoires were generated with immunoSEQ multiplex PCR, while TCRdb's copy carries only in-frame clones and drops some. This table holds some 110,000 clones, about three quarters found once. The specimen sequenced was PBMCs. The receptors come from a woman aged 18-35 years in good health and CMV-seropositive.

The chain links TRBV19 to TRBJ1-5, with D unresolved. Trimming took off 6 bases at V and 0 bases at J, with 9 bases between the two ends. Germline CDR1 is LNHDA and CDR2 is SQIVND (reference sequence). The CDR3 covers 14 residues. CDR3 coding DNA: TGTGCCAGTAGAGTTGGAGTTAGCAATCAGCCCCAGCATTTT. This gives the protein CASRVGVSNQPQHF.

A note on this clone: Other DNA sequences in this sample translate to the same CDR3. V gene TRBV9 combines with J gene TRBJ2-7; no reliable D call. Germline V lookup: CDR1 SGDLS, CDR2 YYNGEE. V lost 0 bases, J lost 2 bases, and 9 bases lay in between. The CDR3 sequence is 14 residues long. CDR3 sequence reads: CASSVGSGTYEQYF. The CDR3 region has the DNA TGTGCCAGCAGCGTAGGGTCAGGAACCTACGAGCAGTACTTC.

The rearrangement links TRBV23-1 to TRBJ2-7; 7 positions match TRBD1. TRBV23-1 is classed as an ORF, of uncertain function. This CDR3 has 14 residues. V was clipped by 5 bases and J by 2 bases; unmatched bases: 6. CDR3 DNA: TGCGCCAGCAGTTTTCCTGACAGGGCCTACGAGCAGTACTTC. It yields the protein CASSFPDRAYEQYF.

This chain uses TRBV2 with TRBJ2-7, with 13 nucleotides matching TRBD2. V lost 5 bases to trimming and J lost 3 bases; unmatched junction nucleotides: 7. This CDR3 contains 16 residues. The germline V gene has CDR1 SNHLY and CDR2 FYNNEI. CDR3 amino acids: CASSLTGTSGVYEQYF. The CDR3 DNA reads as TGTGCCAGCAGTTTAACCGGGACTAGCGGGGTCTACGAGCAGTACTTC.

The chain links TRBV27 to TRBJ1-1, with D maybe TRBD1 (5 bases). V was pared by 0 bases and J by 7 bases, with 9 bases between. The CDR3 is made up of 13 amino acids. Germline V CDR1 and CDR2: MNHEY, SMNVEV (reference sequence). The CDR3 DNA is TGTGCCAGCAGTTTATCACGGGGGTTTGAAGCTTTCTTT. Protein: CASSLSRGFEAFF.

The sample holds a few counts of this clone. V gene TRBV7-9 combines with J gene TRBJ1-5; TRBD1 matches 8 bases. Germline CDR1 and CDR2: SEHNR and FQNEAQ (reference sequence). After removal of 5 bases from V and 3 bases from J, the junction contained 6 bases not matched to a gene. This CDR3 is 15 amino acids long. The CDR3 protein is CASSPTGGTNQPQHF. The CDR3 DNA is TGTGCCAGCAGCCCTACAGGGGGTACCAATCAGCCCCAGCATTTT.

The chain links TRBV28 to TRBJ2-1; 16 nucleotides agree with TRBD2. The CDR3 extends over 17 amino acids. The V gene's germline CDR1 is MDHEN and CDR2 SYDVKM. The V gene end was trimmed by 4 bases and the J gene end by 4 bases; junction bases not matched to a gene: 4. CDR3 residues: CASSWGLAGGQYNEQFF. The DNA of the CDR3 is TGTGCCAGCAGTTGGGGACTAGCGGGAGGGCAGTACAATGAGCAGTTCTTC.

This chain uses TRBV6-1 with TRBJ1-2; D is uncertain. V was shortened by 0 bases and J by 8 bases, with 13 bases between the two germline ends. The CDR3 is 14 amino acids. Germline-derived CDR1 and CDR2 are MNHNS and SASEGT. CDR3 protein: CASSEAILSGGYTF. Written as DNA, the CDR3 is TGTGCCAGCAGTGAAGCTATCCTTTCGGGAGGCTACACCTTC.